The clone carrying this TCR beta chain occurred many times. Its antigen is unidentified. 5'RACE generated cDNA with 10-nucleotide random UMIs. TCRdb independently ran MiXCR on the 5' RACE reads; one entry per CDR3 protein. The sample has 55,000 to 70,000 distinct CDR3 sequences; over 9.5% are singletons. This sample was included in a study of neurological immune-mediated disorders. Study observations and caveats: Private repertoires in all groups were suggested by the finding that expanded clones across subjects shared no CDR3 amino acid sequences. In HTLV-1-associated myelopathy, TCR clonal expansion was greatest, whereas multiple sclerosis had the least, falling below healthy controls.

Losses at the gene ends were 8 bases for V and 0 bases for J; bases not matched to a gene: 11. Per the germline V gene, CDR1 is MDHEN and CDR2 is SYDVKM. The CDR3 consists of 16 residues. This TCR was sampled from a man in his sixties in good health. The sequenced material came from PBMCs. The chain joins TRBV28 to TRBJ2-7; 9 bases are shared with TRBD2. CDR3 amino acids: CASGGGLAGFSYEQYF. CDR3 sequence (DNA): TGTGCCAGCGGGGGGGGGCTAGCGGGGTTCTCCTACGAGCAGTACTTC.